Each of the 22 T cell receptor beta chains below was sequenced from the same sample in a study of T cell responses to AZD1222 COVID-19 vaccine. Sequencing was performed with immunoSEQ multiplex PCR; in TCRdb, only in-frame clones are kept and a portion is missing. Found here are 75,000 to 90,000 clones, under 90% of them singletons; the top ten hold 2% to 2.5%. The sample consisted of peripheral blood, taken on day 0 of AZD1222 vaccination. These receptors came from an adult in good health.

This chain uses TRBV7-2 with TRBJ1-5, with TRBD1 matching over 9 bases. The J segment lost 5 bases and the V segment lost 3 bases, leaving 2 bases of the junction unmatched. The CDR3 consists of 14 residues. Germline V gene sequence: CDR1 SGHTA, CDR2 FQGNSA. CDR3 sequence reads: CASSFRQGDQPQHF. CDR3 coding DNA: TGTGCCAGCAGCTTTAGACAGGGGGATCAGCCCCAGCATTTT. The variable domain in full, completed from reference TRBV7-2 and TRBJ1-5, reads GAGVSQSPSNKVTEKGKDVELRCDPISGHTALYWYRQSLGQGLEFLIYFQGNSAPDKSGLPSDRFSAERTGGSVSTLTIQRTQQEDSAVYLCASSFRQGDQPQHFGDGTRLSIL.

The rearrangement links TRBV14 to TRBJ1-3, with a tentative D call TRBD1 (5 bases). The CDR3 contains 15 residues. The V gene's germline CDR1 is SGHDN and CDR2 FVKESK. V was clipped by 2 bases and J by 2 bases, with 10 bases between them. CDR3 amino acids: CASSQTGEPGNTIYF. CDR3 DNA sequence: TGTGCCAGCAGCCAAACAGGAGAACCTGGAAACACCATATATTTT.

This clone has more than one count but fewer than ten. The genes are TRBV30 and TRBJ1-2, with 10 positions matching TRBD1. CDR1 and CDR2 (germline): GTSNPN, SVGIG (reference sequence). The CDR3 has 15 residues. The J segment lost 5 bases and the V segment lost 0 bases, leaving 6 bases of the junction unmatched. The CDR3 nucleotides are TGTGCCTGGAGTGTACTGCGGACAGGGGGTTATGGCTACACCTTC. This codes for CAWSVLRTGGYGYTF.

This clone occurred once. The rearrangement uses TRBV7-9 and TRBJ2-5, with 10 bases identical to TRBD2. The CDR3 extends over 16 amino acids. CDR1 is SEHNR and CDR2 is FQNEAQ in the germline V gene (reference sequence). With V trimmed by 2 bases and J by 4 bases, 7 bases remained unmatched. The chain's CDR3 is CASSLRASGRGETQYF. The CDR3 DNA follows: TGTGCCAGCAGCTTAAGGGCCAGCGGGAGGGGAGAGACCCAGTACTTC.

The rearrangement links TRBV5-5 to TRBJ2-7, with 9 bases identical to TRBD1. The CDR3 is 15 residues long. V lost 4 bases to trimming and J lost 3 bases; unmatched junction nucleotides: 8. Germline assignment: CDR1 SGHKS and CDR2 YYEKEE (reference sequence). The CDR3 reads CASSPATGGSYEQYF. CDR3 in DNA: TGTGCCAGCAGCCCCGCGACAGGGGGGAGCTACGAGCAGTACTTC.

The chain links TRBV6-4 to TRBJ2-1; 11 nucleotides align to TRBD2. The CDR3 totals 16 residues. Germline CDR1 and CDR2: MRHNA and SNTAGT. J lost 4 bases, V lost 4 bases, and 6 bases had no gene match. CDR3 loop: CASSVLASGGYNEQFF. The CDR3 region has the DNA TGTGCCAGCAGTGTTCTTGCTAGCGGGGGGTACAATGAGCAGTTCTTC.

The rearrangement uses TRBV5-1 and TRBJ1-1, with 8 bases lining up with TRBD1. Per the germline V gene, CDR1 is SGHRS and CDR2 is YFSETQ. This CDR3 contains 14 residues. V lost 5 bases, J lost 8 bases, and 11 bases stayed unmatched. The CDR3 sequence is CASSRGQDPVEAFF. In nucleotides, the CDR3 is TGCGCCAGCAGTCGGGGACAGGACCCGGTAGAAGCTTTCTTT.

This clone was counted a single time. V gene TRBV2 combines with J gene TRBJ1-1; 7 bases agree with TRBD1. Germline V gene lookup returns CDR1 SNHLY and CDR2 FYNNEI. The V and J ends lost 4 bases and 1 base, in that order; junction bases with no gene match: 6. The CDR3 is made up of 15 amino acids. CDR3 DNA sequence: TGTGCCAGCAGTGGATCCGGGACAGAGAACACTGAAGCTTTCTTT. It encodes CASSGSGTENTEAFF.

This chain's CDR3 is CASSFSGAYAGANVLTF. The CDR3 DNA reads as TGTGCCAGCAGCTTCAGCGGGGCCTATGCTGGGGCCAACGTCCTGACTTTC. V and J are TRBV5-6 and TRBJ2-6, with TRBD2 identical over 7 bases. CDR1 is SGHDT and CDR2 is YYEEEE in the germline V gene. This CDR3 is 17 amino acids long. Trimming took 2 bases from V and 2 from J; bases not matched to a gene: 7.

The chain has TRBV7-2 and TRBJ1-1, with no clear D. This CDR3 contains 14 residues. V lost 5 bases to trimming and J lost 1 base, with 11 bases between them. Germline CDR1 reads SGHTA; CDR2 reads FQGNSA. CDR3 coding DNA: TGTGCCAGCAGCCCCATGAGGACGAACACTGAAGCTTTCTTT. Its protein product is CASSPMRTNTEAFF.

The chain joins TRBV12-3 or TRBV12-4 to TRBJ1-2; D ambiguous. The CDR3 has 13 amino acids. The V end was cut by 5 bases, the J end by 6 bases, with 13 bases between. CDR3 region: CASSLRMRNGYTF. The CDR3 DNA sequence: TGTGCCAGCAGTCTCAGGATGAGGAATGGCTACACCTTC.

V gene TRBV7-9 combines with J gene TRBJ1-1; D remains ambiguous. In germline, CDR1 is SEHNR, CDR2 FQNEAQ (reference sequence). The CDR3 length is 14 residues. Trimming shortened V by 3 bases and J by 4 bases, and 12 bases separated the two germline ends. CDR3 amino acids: CASSLPGWGTEAFF. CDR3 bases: TGTGCCAGCAGCTTGCCCGGTTGGGGCACTGAAGCTTTCTTT.

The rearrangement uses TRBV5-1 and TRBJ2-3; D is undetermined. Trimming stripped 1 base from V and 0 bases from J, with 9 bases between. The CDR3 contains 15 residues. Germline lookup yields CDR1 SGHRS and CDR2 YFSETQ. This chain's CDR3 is CASSLSSPSTDTQYF. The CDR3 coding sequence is TGCGCCAGCAGCTTGTCCAGTCCTAGCACAGATACGCAGTATTTT.

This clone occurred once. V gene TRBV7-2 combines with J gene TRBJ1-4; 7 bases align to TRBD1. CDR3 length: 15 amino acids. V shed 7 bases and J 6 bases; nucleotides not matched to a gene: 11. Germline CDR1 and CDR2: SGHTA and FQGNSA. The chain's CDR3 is CASTLTSGGYEKLFF. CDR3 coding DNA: TGTGCCAGCACACTTACGTCAGGGGGGTATGAAAAACTGTTTTTT.

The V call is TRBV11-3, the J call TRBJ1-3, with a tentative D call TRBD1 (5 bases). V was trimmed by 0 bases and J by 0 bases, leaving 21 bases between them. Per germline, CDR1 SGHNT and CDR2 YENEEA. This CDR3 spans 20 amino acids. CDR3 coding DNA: TGTGCCAGCAGCTTAGACCCCCGGCTGGGACTTACGTTCTCTGGAAACACCATATATTTT. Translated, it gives CASSLDPRLGLTFSGNTIYF. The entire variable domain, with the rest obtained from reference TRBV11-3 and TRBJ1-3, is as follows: EAGVVQSPRYKIIEKKQPVAFWCNPISGHNTLYWYLQNLGQGPELLIRYENEEAVDDSQLPKDRFSAERLKGVDSTLKIQPAELGDSAVYLCASSLDPRLGLTFSGNTIYFGEGSWLTVV.

DNA of the CDR3: TGTGCCAGCAGCTTGGATGGGGAGATGGGGACTGAAGCTTTCTTT. Translation: CASSLDGEMGTEAFF. V gene TRBV5-4 combines with J gene TRBJ1-1; D call uncertain. Trimming stripped 0 bases from V and 5 bases from J, with 14 bases between. This CDR3 has 15 amino acids. Per the germline V gene, CDR1 is SGHNT and CDR2 is YYREEE (reference sequence).

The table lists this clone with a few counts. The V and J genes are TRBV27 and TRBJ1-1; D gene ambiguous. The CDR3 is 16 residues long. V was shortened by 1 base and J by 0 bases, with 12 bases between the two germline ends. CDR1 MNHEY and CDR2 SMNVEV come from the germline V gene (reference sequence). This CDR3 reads CASSLLWGGLNTEAFF. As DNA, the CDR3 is TGTGCCAGCAGTTTATTGTGGGGTGGGCTGAACACTGAAGCTTTCTTT.

The CDR3 DNA sequence: TGTGCCAGCAGCTGGGGGACAAGGAGCTCCTACGAGCAGTACTTC. Translation: CASSWGTRSSYEQYF. The chain carries TRBV5-4 and TRBJ2-7, with TRBD1 as a possible D gene (6 bases). V lost 3 bases, J lost 0 bases, and 13 bases lay in between. The CDR3 length is 15 residues. Germline CDR1 reads SGHNT; CDR2 reads YYREEE (reference sequence).

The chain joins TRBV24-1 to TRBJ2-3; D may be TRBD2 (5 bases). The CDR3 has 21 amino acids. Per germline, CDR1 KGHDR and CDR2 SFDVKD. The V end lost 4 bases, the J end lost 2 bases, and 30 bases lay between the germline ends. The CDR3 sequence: CATSDPDWVKGRPNHTDTQYF. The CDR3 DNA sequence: TGTGCCACCAGTGACCCGGACTGGGTCAAAGGAAGGCCGAACCACACAGATACGCAGTATTTT.

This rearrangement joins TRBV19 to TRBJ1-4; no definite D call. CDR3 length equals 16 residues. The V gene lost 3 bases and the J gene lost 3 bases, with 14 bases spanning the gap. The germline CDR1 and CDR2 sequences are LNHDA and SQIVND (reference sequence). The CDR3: CASSILSGSANEKLFF. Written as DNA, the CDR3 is TGTGCCAGTAGTATCCTCTCGGGGTCAGCTAATGAAAAACTGTTTTTT.

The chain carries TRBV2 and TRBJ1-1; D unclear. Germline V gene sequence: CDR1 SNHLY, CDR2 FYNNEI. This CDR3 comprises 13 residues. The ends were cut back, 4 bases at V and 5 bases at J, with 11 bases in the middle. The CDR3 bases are TGTGCCAGCAGTGGCTCAGTGTTGACTGAAGCTTTCTTT. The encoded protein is CASSGSVLTEAFF.

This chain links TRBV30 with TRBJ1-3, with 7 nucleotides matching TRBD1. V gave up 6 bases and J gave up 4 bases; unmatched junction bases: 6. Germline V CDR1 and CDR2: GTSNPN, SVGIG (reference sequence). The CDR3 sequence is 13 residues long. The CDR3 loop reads CACLRDSGNTIYF. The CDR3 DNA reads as TGTGCCTGTTTGCGGGACAGCGGAAACACCATATATTTT.